The rows below give T cell receptor beta chains drawn from one sample of a study of blood T cell repertoires in COVID-19. The assay was immunoSEQ multiplex PCR, and TCRdb's table has in-frame clones only and misses some. The table includes around 130,000 clones, 80% to 85% detected once. The sequenced sample consisted of peripheral blood. These receptors all come from a human donor in a cohort sampled during active COVID-19. Each CDR3 is given without its conserved first and last residue. D genes are given only for firm matches. Not every row has a clone size; where given, it reads once, few, many or a size class.

CDR3aa | d_gene | abundance | v_gene
ASSEAGSRKLF | - | - | TRBV6-6
ASSTRQGYGANVLT | TRBD1 | - | TRBV19
ASSSTGTGSGNTIY | TRBD1 | - | TRBV6-5
ASTSRQGYNEQF | - | - | TRBV27
ASSGNRGGSSYNSPLH | TRBD1 | once | TRBV6-1
ASSIRGGGETQY | TRBD2 | - | TRBV9
ASDREQGNQPQH | TRBD1 | - | TRBV2
ASSPPTGNYGYT | TRBD1 | few | TRBV2
ASSQTGDYGYT | TRBD1 | - | TRBV5-1
ASSLIRGMYETQY | - | - | TRBV5-5
ASSSPALASYNADTQY | - | - | TRBV5-1
ASSRGRGKAGANVLT | - | - | TRBV5-6
ASSQAREGEQF | TRBD2 | - | TRBV3-1/TRBV3-2
ASTPGTSGASMDYEQY | TRBD2 | - | TRBV7-9
ASSQPGQGPNEQF | TRBD1 | - | TRBV4-1
ASSGRGGANTEAF | TRBD1 | - | TRBV2
ASSPRTGRNTEAF | TRBD1 | few | TRBV5-1
ASSLEQIAIGELF | - | few | TRBV7-2
ASSEWGRYEQY | - | - | TRBV10-2
ASSFGQGTNEKLF | - | few | TRBV7-2
ASSQVTGIPSETQY | - | - | TRBV14
ASSWEGLAGGNEQF | TRBD2 | - | TRBV5-1
ASSSQGSATYEQY | - | - | TRBV19
ASSESARGYQETQY | TRBD1 | - | TRBV6-1
ATGRGPGQGYSEAF | TRBD1 | - | TRBV7-2
ASSDGQNTGELF | - | - | TRBV6-4
ASRGTGGRYGYT | TRBD1 | - | TRBV28
AISESLDGQPQH | - | once | TRBV10-3
ASSLTDILGDYEQY | - | few | TRBV28
ASSRTTGTTLGELF | - | - | TRBV7-8
SARDRGRETQY | TRBD1 | - | TRBV29-1
ASSQDRRRGTGANVLT | - | - | TRBV4-2
ASSLSTGEGRAYEQY | TRBD1 | - | TRBV28
ASSSGQGSYNEQF | TRBD1 | - | TRBV5-4
ASTKGGTGAYEQY | TRBD1 | few | TRBV7-9
SASSIEAGNYGYT | - | once | TRBV20-1
ATFGGGEQY | TRBD2 | many | TRBV28
ASSDSLANYGYT | - | once | TRBV14
ASSFGEPWGRDCSPLH | - | - | TRBV7-7
ASRSSDRSNNEQF | TRBD1 | once | TRBV7-3
ASIDRGTYEQY | TRBD1 | - | TRBV6-5
ASSGTPSSYEQY | - | - | TRBV7-9
ASSEYTSQY | - | - | TRBV2